This TCR beta chain was documented in a study of patients and donors after allogeneic stem cell transplantation (dated by TCRdb to the early 2020s). The library was generated by RT-PCR. This sample was sequenced with a NextSeq 550. TCRdb applied fastp at Q25 and MiXCR to the public reads, then kept only in-frame beta chains. CDR3 protein sequences are deduplicated, and each keeps its most common genes and DNA. Present in this sample are around 200,000 distinct CDR3 sequences, 38% of which were seen just once. 11% of the sample goes to the ten largest clones. This clonotype was observed a handful of times. What this receptor recognizes is not known. It has no much larger one-base neighbor in the sample; base qualities were not kept. Sequencing was done on a sample of blood, either unsorted or a sorted T cell fraction (not recorded which). This receptor was identified in a human donor who was either an allogeneic HSCT recipient or a stem cell or donor lymphocyte infusion donor (not recorded which). It is not recorded whose cells these are; they may come from a transplant donor.

The nucleotide sequence reads TGTGCCAGCAGCCGCACAGGGGCCAGGTGGACTGAAGCTTTCTTT. This gives the protein CASSRTGARWTEAFF. The chain is assembled from TRBV7-2 and TRBJ1-1; TRBD1 matches 7 bases in the middle. Trimming accounts for 5 bases at V and 5 bases at J, while the number of junction bases matched to no gene is 11. The CDR3 covers 15 residues, taking in both the cysteine and the phenylalanine. Only CDR3 DNA remains: 45 bases, in frame from the first base. The germline V gene supplies CDR1 SGHTA and CDR2 FQGNSA.